This is a list of T cell receptor beta chains from one sample in a study of cytomegalovirus exposure and HLA in healthy donors. Only in-frame clones appear in the TCRdb table, and some are missing; sequencing was by immunoSEQ multiplex PCR. Among 150,000 or so clones listed, almost 85% were seen once. The sample consisted of PBMCs. These receptor sequences come from a young man in good health and CMV-seronegative. Each CDR3 is given with its conserved first and last residue. A D gene is named only where the DNA matches it firmly. Rows may omit the clone size; those that give it use once, few, many or a size class.

.,TRBJ2-7,few,TRBV18,TGTGCCAGCTCACCACAGAGTTCTAGCGCCTACGAGCAGTACTTC,CASSPQSSSAYEQYF
.,TRBJ2-7,.,TRBV27,TGTGCCAGCAGTTCTCCAGGACAGACCCCCACCTACGAGCAGTACTTC,CASSSPGQTPTYEQYF
TRBD1,TRBJ2-7,.,TRBV27,TGTGCCAGCAGTTTATCGATACAGGGGATTAACCCCTACGAGCAGTACTTC,CASSLSIQGINPYEQYF
.,TRBJ2-2,once,TRBV19,TGTGCCAGTAGTATTAAGAGGGGGGGTACCGGGGAGCTGTTTTTT,CASSIKRGGTGELFF
TRBD1,TRBJ1-1,.,TRBV5-1,TGCGCCAGCAGCAATACAGGGGTCGTGAACACTGAAGCTTTCTTT,CASSNTGVVNTEAFF
TRBD2,TRBJ2-1,.,TRBV5-4,TGTGCCAGCAGCTCCGGGGGTCGGCTAGCGGGAGTTCGGTTCTTC,CASSSGGRLAGVRFF
TRBD1,TRBJ2-5,.,TRBV5-1,TGCGCCAGCAGCGGACAGGGCCGGGGGGAGACCCAGTACTTC,CASSGQGRGETQYF
TRBD1,TRBJ2-5,.,TRBV6-5,TGTGCCAGCAGGACCAGGGGGCGGTCAGAGACCCAGTACTTC,CASRTRGRSETQYF
TRBD1,TRBJ1-4,.,TRBV10-3,TGTGCCATCAGCAGGACAGGGTCTGATGAAAAACTGTTTTTT,CAISRTGSDEKLFF
TRBD2,TRBJ2-3,.,TRBV4-1,TGCGCCAGCAGCCGAGAGACTAGCGGGAGGGTCACAGATACGCAGTATTTT,CASSRETSGRVTDTQYF
.,TRBJ2-1,.,TRBV7-6,TGTGCCAGCAGCTTACCCCTAGCGACCGGTGAGCAGTTCTTC,CASSLPLATGEQFF